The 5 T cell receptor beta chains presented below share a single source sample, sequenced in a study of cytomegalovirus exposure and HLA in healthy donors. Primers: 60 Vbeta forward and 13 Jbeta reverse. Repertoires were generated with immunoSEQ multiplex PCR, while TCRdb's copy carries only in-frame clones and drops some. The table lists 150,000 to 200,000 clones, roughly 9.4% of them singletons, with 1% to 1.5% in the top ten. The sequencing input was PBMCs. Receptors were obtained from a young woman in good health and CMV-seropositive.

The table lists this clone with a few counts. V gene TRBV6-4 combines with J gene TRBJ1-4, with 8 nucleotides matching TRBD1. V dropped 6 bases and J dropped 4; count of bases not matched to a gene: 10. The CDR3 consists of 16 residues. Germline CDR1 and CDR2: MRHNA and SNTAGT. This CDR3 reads CASSRTTGGLNEKLFF. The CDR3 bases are TGTGCCAGCAGCCGAACCACAGGGGGGCTTAATGAAAAACTGTTTTTT.

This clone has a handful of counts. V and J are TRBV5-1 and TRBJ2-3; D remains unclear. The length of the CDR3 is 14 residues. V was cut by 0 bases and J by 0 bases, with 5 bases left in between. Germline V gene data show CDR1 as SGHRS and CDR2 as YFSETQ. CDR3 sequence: CASSLDPSTDTQYF. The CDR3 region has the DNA TGCGCCAGCAGCTTGGATCCGAGCACAGATACGCAGTATTTT. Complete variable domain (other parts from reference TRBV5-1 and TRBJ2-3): KAGVTQTPRYLIKTRGQQVTLSCSPISGHRSVSWYQQTPGQGLQFLFEYFSETQRNKGNFPGRFSGRQFSNSRSEMNVSTLELGDSALYLCASSLDPSTDTQYFGPGTRLTVL.

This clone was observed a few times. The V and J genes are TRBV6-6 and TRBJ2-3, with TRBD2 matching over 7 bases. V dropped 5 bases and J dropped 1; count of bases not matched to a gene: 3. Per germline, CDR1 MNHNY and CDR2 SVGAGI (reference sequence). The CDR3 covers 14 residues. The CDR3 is CASSHGLGTDTQYF. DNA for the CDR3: TGTGCCAGCAGTCATGGACTAGGCACAGATACGCAGTATTTT.

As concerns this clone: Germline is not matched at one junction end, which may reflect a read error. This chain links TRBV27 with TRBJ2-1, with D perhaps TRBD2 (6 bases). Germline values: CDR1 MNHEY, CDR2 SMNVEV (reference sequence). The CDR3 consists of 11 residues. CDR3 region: CASSSGTEEFF. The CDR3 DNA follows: TGTGCCAGCAGTTCCGGGACTGAGGAGTTCTTC.

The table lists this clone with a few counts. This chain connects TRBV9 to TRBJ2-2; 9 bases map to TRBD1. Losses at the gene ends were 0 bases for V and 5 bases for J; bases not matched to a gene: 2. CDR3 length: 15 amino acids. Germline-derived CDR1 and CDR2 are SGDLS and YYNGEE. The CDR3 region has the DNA TGTGCCAGCAGCGTAGCGACAGGGGGAACCGGGGAGCTGTTTTTT. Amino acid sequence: CASSVATGGTGELFF.